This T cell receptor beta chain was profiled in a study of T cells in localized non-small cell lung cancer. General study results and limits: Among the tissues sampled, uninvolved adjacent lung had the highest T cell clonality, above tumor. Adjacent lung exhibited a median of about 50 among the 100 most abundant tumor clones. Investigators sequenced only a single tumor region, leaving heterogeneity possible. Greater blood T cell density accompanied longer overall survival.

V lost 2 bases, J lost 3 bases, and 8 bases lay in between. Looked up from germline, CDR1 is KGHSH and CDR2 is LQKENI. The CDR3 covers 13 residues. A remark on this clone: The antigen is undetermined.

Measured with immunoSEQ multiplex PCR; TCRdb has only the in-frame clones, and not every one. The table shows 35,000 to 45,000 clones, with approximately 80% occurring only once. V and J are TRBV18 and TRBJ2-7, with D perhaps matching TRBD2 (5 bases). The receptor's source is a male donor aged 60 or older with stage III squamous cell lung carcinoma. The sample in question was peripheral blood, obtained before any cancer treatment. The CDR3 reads CASSPASGYEQYF. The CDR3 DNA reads TGTGCCAGCTCACCAGCGAGCGGCTACGAGCAGTACTTC. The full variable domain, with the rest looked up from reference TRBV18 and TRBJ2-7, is NAGVMQNPRHLVRRRGQEARLRCSPMKGHSHVYWYRQLPEEGLKFMVYLQKENIIDESGMPKERFSAEFPKEGPSILRIQQVVRGDSAAYFCASSPASGYEQYFGPGTRLTVT.